This is a list of T cell receptor beta chains from one sample in a study of human T cells and chemical hapten exposure. TCRdb analysed the RACE reads with MiXCR anew, one entry per CDR3 protein. This repertoire shows tens of thousands of distinct CDR3 sequences, 9.3% found once; its top ten account for roughly 13%. The specimen was whole blood, collected in connection with sensitization to the hapten diphenylcyclopropenone (DPC). All receptors derive from a woman aged 40 to 49 with alopecia areata. Some clones in this sample may be carry-over from other donors' samples. CDR3s include the opening cysteine and the closing phenylalanine or tryptophan. The D gene is left open where the match is weak. Expanded clones are given a class, and other clones once, few, many or no size at all.

CAISESRPSTLETQYF,TGTGCCATCAGTGAGTCGCGACCGTCGACTTTAGAGACCCAGTACTTC,TRBJ2-5,TRBV10-3,16,.,few
CASSPAGTPPKETQYF,TGTGCCAGCAGCCCCGCCGGGACCCCCCCAAAAGAGACCCAGTACTTC,TRBJ2-5,TRBV7-2,16,.,many
CASSPKGGSYNEQFF,TGCGCCAGCAGCCCCAAGGGAGGGTCCTACAATGAGCAGTTCTTC,TRBJ2-1,TRBV4-1,15,TRBD2,.
CASRRQLQETQYF,TGTGCCAGCAGAAGACAGCTCCAAGAGACCCAGTACTTC,TRBJ2-5,TRBV12-3/TRBV12-4,13,.,.
CASSQDSGTADQPQHF,TGCGCCAGCAGCCAAGATAGCGGGACAGCTGATCAGCCCCAGCATTTT,TRBJ1-5,TRBV4-1,16,TRBD1,.
CASSLDGGVTGELFF,TGCGCCAGCAGCTTGGATGGAGGGGTGACCGGGGAGCTGTTTTTT,TRBJ2-2,TRBV5-1,15,.,.
CASSPPGSFDTQYF,TGTGCCAGCTCACCACCCGGCTCTTTCGATACGCAGTATTTT,TRBJ2-3,TRBV18,14,.,many
CASSSMNRGVALPTGELFF,TGTGCCAGCAGCTCTATGAACAGGGGCGTTGCACTACCCACCGGGGAGCTGTTTTTT,TRBJ2-2,TRBV11-2,19,TRBD1,few
CSARLGETEAFF,TGCAGTGCTAGGTTGGGGGAGACTGAAGCTTTCTTT,TRBJ1-1,TRBV20-1,12,.,many
CASSLPDTQYF,TGTGCCAGCAGTCTCCCCGATACGCAGTATTTT,TRBJ2-3,TRBV28,11,.,few
CASSPRGGGSGELFF,TGTGCCAGCAGCCCGAGAGGCGGGGGGTCCGGGGAGCTGTTTTTT,TRBJ2-2,TRBV5-4,15,TRBD2,.
CASSFGLAGSYGYTF,TGTGCCAGCAGTTTCGGGTTAGCAGGAAGCTATGGCTACACCTTC,TRBJ1-2,TRBV12-3/TRBV12-4,15,.,few
CASSISGGSTEAFF,TGTGCCAGCAGCATATCAGGGGGGAGCACTGAAGCTTTCTTT,TRBJ1-1,TRBV7-2,14,TRBD1,.
CASSDPSGGEDTQYF,TGTGCCAGCAGTGACCCCTCCGGGGGGGAAGATACGCAGTATTTT,TRBJ2-3,TRBV6-4,15,TRBD2,many
CSVEEGGNTEAFF,TGCAGCGTTGAAGAGGGAGGGAACACTGAAGCTTTCTTT,TRBJ1-1,TRBV29-1,13,.,many
CASSGANEAFF,TGCGCCAGCTCTGGGGCTAATGAAGCTTTCTTT,TRBJ1-1,TRBV5-1,11,.,few
CASGSSGVNEQFF,TGCGCCAGTGGGTCCAGCGGGGTCAATGAGCAGTTCTTC,TRBJ2-1,TRBV5-1,13,TRBD2,few
CSAGRGRNDEQYF,TGCAGCGCCGGTCGGGGGCGCAACGACGAGCAGTACTTC,TRBJ2-7,TRBV29-1,13,.,many
CASSEYNVGQGTRYGYTF,TGTGCCAGCAGTGAATATAATGTGGGACAGGGGACTCGATATGGCTACACCTTC,TRBJ1-2,TRBV2,18,TRBD1,.
CSARATDRADKNIQYF,TGCAGTGCTAGAGCCACGGACAGGGCGGACAAAAACATTCAGTACTTC,TRBJ2-4,TRBV20-1,16,TRBD1,.
CASSSTLGKTGEVQYF,TGTGCCAGCAGCTCCACCCTCGGAAAGACAGGGGAAGTGCAGTACTTC,TRBJ2-7,TRBV7-9,16,TRBD1,many
CASSKPKVGNQPQHF,TGTGCCAGCAGCAAACCGAAGGTGGGCAATCAGCCCCAGCATTTT,TRBJ1-5,TRBV21-1,15,.,many
CSVASWSSYEQYF,TGCAGCGTTGCATCATGGAGCTCCTACGAGCAGTACTTC,TRBJ2-7,TRBV29-1,13,.,many
CASSHGDRAGYGYTF,TGCGCCAGCAGCCATGGAGACCGGGCAGGCTATGGCTACACCTTC,TRBJ1-2,TRBV5-1,15,.,.
CASSQEGQEYGYTF,TGTGCCAGCAGCCAAGAAGGACAGGAGTATGGCTACACCTTC,TRBJ1-2,TRBV4-2,14,TRBD1,many
CASRTGGDSNQPQHF,TGTGCCAGCAGGACAGGGGGCGATAGCAATCAGCCCCAGCATTTT,TRBJ1-5,TRBV12-3/TRBV12-4,15,TRBD1,many
CASSQLTLDYSSPLHF,TGTGCCAGCAGCCAACTGACCCTGGACTATTCTTCACCCCTCCACTTT,TRBJ1-6,TRBV11-1,16,.,.
CASSSGDTQYF,TGTGCCAGCAGTTCGGGTGATACGCAGTATTTT,TRBJ2-3,TRBV2,11,.,many
CASREGTGKIGEKLFF,TGTGCCAGCAGGGAAGGGACAGGGAAGATCGGTGAAAAACTGTTTTTT,TRBJ1-4,TRBV2,16,TRBD1,many
CASSFADSYNEQFF,TGTGCCAGCAGCTTCGCGGACTCCTACAATGAGCAGTTCTTC,TRBJ2-1,TRBV7-2,14,.,few
CASSPKISPLHF,TGTGCCAGCAGCCCGAAGATCTCACCCCTCCACTTT,TRBJ1-6,TRBV7-8,12,.,many
CASSPTLRDPPSRGQFF,TGCGCCAGCAGCCCGACCCTACGGGATCCCCCTTCCCGGGGGCAGTTCTTC,TRBJ2-1,TRBV4-3,17,.,few
CASSPFGRGGGTGELFF,TGTGCCAGCAGCCCTTTCGGGCGGGGGGGCGGCACCGGGGAGCTGTTTTTT,TRBJ2-2,TRBV7-8,17,TRBD2,.
CSARGPLGNTEAFF,TGCAGTGCTAGGGGACCACTGGGGAACACTGAAGCTTTCTTT,TRBJ1-1,TRBV20-1,14,.,many
CASSGQGNYGYTF,TGTGCCAGCAGTGGACAGGGGAACTATGGCTACACCTTC,TRBJ1-2,TRBV2,13,TRBD1,many
CASSLGQNYNEQFF,TGCGCCAGCAGCTTGGGACAGAACTACAATGAGCAGTTCTTC,TRBJ2-1,TRBV5-1,14,.,many
CASSLPGQGKFF,TGTGCCAGCAGCTTGCCGGGACAGGGGAAGTTCTTC,TRBJ2-1,TRBV7-3,12,TRBD1,many
CASSLLVDGELFF,TGCGCCAGCAGCTTGTTGGTTGACGGGGAGCTGTTTTTT,TRBJ2-2,TRBV5-1,13,.,few
CASSQQGSSNEKLFF,TGTGCCAGCAGCCAGCAGGGGTCAAGTAATGAAAAACTGTTTTTT,TRBJ1-4,TRBV4-2,15,.,many
CASRPGAQETQYF,TGTGCCAGCAGACCGGGGGCCCAAGAGACCCAGTACTTC,TRBJ2-5,TRBV12-3/TRBV12-4,13,.,many
CASSQEGGSTNEQFF,TGTGCCAGCAGCCAAGAAGGGGGGAGCACCAATGAGCAGTTCTTC,TRBJ2-1,TRBV14,15,.,few
CASSLAGGNTEAFF,TGTGCCAGCAGCTTAGCTGGGGGGAACACTGAAGCTTTCTTT,TRBJ1-1,TRBV7-9,14,.,many
CSVDSPGNTIYF,TGCAGCGTGGACAGCCCTGGAAACACCATATATTTT,TRBJ1-3,TRBV29-1,12,.,.
CASSTRATEAFF,TGTGCCAGCTCAACCCGGGCCACTGAAGCTTTCTTT,TRBJ1-1,TRBV18,12,.,.
CASSQDLPGPGGYNEQFF,TGTGCCAGCAGCCAAGATCTCCCGGGGCCAGGGGGGTACAATGAGCAGTTCTTC,TRBJ2-1,TRBV3-1,18,.,.
CASGRTAATLSYEQYF,TGCGCCAGCGGCCGGACCGCCGCGACTCTATCCTACGAGCAGTACTTC,TRBJ2-7,TRBV5-1,16,.,.
CSADRAMNTEAFF,TGCAGTGCTGACAGGGCCATGAACACTGAAGCTTTCTTT,TRBJ1-1,TRBV20-1,13,TRBD1,few
CASSTLAGPNTGELFF,TGTGCCAGCAGCACCCTAGCGGGCCCGAACACCGGGGAGCTGTTTTTT,TRBJ2-2,TRBV9,16,TRBD2,.
CSARDRFGHNSPLHF,TGCAGTGCTCGCGACCGTTTCGGACATAATTCACCCCTCCACTTT,TRBJ1-6,TRBV20-1,15,.,many